The next 31 T cell receptor beta chains were all read from a single sample in a study of T cell responses to AZD1222 COVID-19 vaccine. Data came from immunoSEQ multiplex PCR; TCRdb stores just in-frame clones and leaves some out. Of about 97,000 clones in the sample, approximately 91% are singletons; the top ten hold over 2.5%. Material: peripheral blood, obtained on day 0 of AZD1222 vaccination. The receptors originated from an adult in good health.

The rearrangement uses TRBV29-1 and TRBJ1-1; D is possibly TRBD1 (6 bases). This CDR3 is 15 amino acids long. The germline gives CDR1 SQVTM, CDR2 ANQGSEA. Trimming shortened V by 0 bases and J by 5 bases, and 16 bases separated the two germline ends. CDR3: CSVEEGAIVRTEAFF. CDR3 sequence (DNA): TGCAGCGTTGAAGAGGGGGCGATCGTTCGGACTGAAGCTTTCTTT.

As concerns this clone: Other DNA sequences in this sample translate to the same CDR3. The CDR3: CASSQVRNYGYTF. The CDR3 nucleotides are TGTGCCAGCAGCCAAGTTCGGAACTATGGCTACACCTTC. The V and J genes are TRBV3-1 (or the pseudogene TRBV3-2) and TRBJ1-2, with D hard to call. Deletions cut 1 base from V and 2 bases from J, with 5 bases between. This CDR3 spans 13 amino acids. Germline CDR1 is LGHDT and CDR2 is YNNKEL (reference sequence).

The rearrangement uses TRBV6-6 and TRBJ1-5, with D uncertain. Germline V gives CDR1 MNHNY, CDR2 SVGAGI (reference sequence). The V and J ends lost 0 bases and 6 bases respectively, with 6 bases between them. This CDR3 spans 13 amino acids. CDR3 nucleotide sequence: TGTGCCAGCAGTTACTCGAATGTTCAGCCCCAGCATTTT. Protein sequence: CASSYSNVQPQHF.

This chain links TRBV7-8 with TRBJ2-2; D uncertain. Trimming took 5 bases from V and 9 from J, leaving 7 bases between them. From germline, CDR1 is SGHVS and CDR2 FQNEAQ. The CDR3 is 11 amino acids. In DNA form, the CDR3 reads TGTGCCAGCAGCCAAATCAGGGAGCTGTTTTTT. It specifies CASSQIRELFF.

This chain uses TRBV5-1 with TRBJ2-7, with 7 nucleotides matching TRBD2. Germline values: CDR1 SGHRS, CDR2 YFSETQ. Trimming removed 0 bases from V and 2 bases from J; junction bases left unmatched: 8. The CDR3 is 16 residues long. CDR3 sequence reads: CASSLVTAGETYEQYF. CDR3 DNA sequence: TGCGCCAGCAGCTTGGTTACCGCGGGGGAGACCTACGAGCAGTACTTC.

This clone has just a few counts. The chain employs TRBV29-1 and TRBJ1-1, with a tentative D call TRBD1 (6 bases). The V and J ends lost 5 bases and 10 bases respectively, with 20 bases between them. Germline CDR1 and CDR2: SQVTM and ANQGSEA. CDR3 size: 13 residues. DNA for the CDR3: TGCAGCGTTAGACAGGTTTATATGCAAGGAGCTTTCTTT. Its translation is CSVRQVYMQGAFF.

The gene calls are TRBV13 and TRBJ2-3; 13 bases align to TRBD2. The CDR3 is 16 residues long. CDR1 is PRHDT and CDR2 is FYEKMQ in the germline V gene (reference sequence). V trimming: 4 bases; J trimming: 2 bases; junction bases outside the gene matches: 3. The CDR3 coding sequence is TGTGCCAGCAGCTGGACTAGCGGGGGAATCACAGATACGCAGTATTTT. It encodes CASSWTSGGITDTQYF. Complete variable domain (other parts from reference TRBV13 and TRBJ2-3): AAGVIQSPRHLIKEKRETATLKCYPIPRHDTVYWYQQGPGQDPQFLISFYEKMQSDKGSIPDRFSAQQFSDYHSELNMSSLELGDSALYFCASSWTSGGITDTQYFGPGTRLTVL.

V and J are TRBV7-2 and TRBJ2-5; D perhaps matches TRBD1 (6 bases). V was shortened by 1 base and J by 5 bases, with 11 bases between the two germline ends. CDR1 SGHTA and CDR2 FQGNSA come from the germline V gene. The CDR3 is 14 amino acids. This chain's CDR3 is CASSLDGGRETQYF. In nucleotides, the CDR3 is TGTGCCAGCAGCTTAGATGGGGGCCGGGAGACCCAGTACTTC.

This chain connects TRBV5-4 to TRBJ2-1, with D uncertain. The CDR3 totals 12 residues. V lost 2 bases to trimming and J lost 6 bases, with 6 bases between them. Germline V CDR1 and CDR2: SGHNT, YYREEE (reference sequence). This CDR3 is CASSFRFNEQFF. CDR3 sequence (DNA): TGTGCCAGCAGCTTTCGCTTCAATGAGCAGTTCTTC.

The V gene is TRBV9, the J gene TRBJ1-6; D is undetermined. From germline, CDR1 is SGDLS and CDR2 YYNGEE. V was clipped by 4 bases and J by 4 bases, with 21 bases between them. The CDR3 contains 18 residues. CDR3 bases: TGTGCCAGCAGCCGACGAGGACCCACTCTGGGGTATAATTCACCCCTCCACTTT. Amino acids: CASSRRGPTLGYNSPLHF.

V usage is TRBV5-1 and J usage is TRBJ1-4; 10 bases line up with TRBD1. This CDR3 region has 14 residues. The ends lost 3 bases at V and 7 bases at J; junction bases unmatched: 3. Germline CDR1 SGHRS, CDR2 YFSETQ. The CDR3 spells CASSWTGGTEKLFF. Here the CDR3 DNA reads TGCGCCAGCAGCTGGACAGGGGGGACTGAAAAACTGTTTTTT.

J is TRBJ1-6 and V is TRBV12-2; the D segment call TRBD1 is taken from the table without a DNA check. TRBV12-2 is designated a pseudogene. The CDR3 has 13 residues. Written as DNA, the CDR3 is TGTGCAAGTCGCCCAGGACAGGGGATCACCCTCCACTTT. Its translation: CASRPGQGITLHF.

This clone has only one observation. The CDR3 DNA reads TGTGCCAGCAGCGAGGGATCTAGCAATCAGCCCCAGCATTTT. This sequence encodes CASSEGSSNQPQHF. The V gene is TRBV2, the J gene TRBJ1-5; D remains ambiguous. The germline V gene has CDR1 SNHLY and CDR2 FYNNEI. The CDR3 consists of 14 residues. V was cut by 6 bases and J by 0 bases, with 9 bases left in between.

This clone was counted only a few times. This rearrangement joins TRBV30 to TRBJ2-7, with D possibly matching TRBD1 (6 bases). This CDR3 spans 11 amino acids. Trimming stripped 7 bases from V and 1 base from J, with 8 bases between. CDR1 and CDR2 (germline): GTSNPN, SVGIG (reference sequence). DNA of the CDR3: TGTGCCTTAGGACAGTCCTACGAGCAGTACTTC. Amino acids: CALGQSYEQYF.

The V and J genes are TRBV19 and TRBJ1-2; 7 bases fit TRBD1. V was pared by 7 bases and J by 4 bases, with 6 bases of the junction left unmatched. This CDR3 has 13 amino acids. Germline loops: CDR1 LNHDA, CDR2 SQIVND (reference sequence). The CDR3 spells CASNKGQLYGYTF. Written as DNA, the CDR3 is TGTGCCAGTAACAAGGGACAGCTCTATGGCTACACCTTC.

The chain joins TRBV5-4 to TRBJ1-1; D uncertain. Germline CDR1 and CDR2: SGHNT and YYREEE (reference sequence). The CDR3 loop spans 15 amino acids. V lost 0 bases to trimming and J lost 1 base, with 10 bases between them. CDR3 in amino acids: CASSLAGRTNTEAFF. The CDR3 DNA follows: TGTGCCAGCAGCTTGGCCGGGCGGACGAACACTGAAGCTTTCTTT.

The rearrangement links TRBV4-1 to TRBJ2-3; D is ambiguous. Between the trimmed V and J ends, which lost 3 bases and 0 bases, there was a span of 10 bases. The germline gives CDR1 MGHRA, CDR2 YSYEKL. The CDR3 runs 15 residues. The CDR3 DNA follows: TGCGCCAGCAGCCAGATACCTATGAGCACAGATACGCAGTATTTT. This sequence encodes CASSQIPMSTDTQYF.

The rearrangement uses TRBV6-5 and TRBJ2-3; TRBD1 aligns across 12 bases. V was pared by 2 bases and J by 6 bases, with 3 bases of the junction left unmatched. Germline CDR1 reads MNHEY; CDR2 reads SVGAGI. This CDR3 has 15 residues. CDR3 sequence: CASSYGTGGVDTQYF. The CDR3 DNA follows: TGTGCCAGCAGTTACGGGACAGGGGGCGTGGATACGCAGTATTTT.

The chain recombines TRBV19 with TRBJ1-6; D is perhaps TRBD1 (5 bases). This CDR3 contains 15 residues. Germline V gene lookup returns CDR1 LNHDA and CDR2 SQIVND (reference sequence). Trimming removed 4 bases at V and 7 bases at J, with 14 bases between. CDR3 nucleotide sequence: TGTGCCAGTAGTACCTCAGGGCCCCGGAATTCACCCCTCCACTTT. Its protein is CASSTSGPRNSPLHF.

V gene TRBV5-1 combines with J gene TRBJ1-2, with unresolved D. The length of the CDR3 is 12 residues. V dropped 4 bases and J dropped 8 bases, with 12 bases sitting between them. Germline loops: CDR1 SGHRS, CDR2 YFSETQ. Written as DNA, the CDR3 is TGCGCCAGCAGCCCTGTAGGCGGCGGCTACACCTTC. Translated: CASSPVGGGYTF.

The rearrangement joins TRBV28 to TRBJ1-6, with D uncertain. CDR1 is MDHEN, CDR2 SYDVKM, per germline. The CDR3 length is 16 residues. Trimming removed 2 bases from V and 4 bases from J, with 12 bases in between. DNA for the CDR3: TGTGCCAGCAGTTTACAAGGACGACCTTATAATTCACCCCTCCACTTT. It yields the protein CASSLQGRPYNSPLHF.

The chain is built from TRBV19 and TRBJ2-2; TRBD1 matches 9 bases. The trim removed 3 bases at V and 5 bases at J, leaving 7 bases unmatched. The length of the CDR3 is 16 residues. CDR1 is LNHDA, CDR2 SQIVND, per germline (reference sequence). CDR3 nucleotide sequence: TGTGCCAGTAGTATCCCAGTTGGGACAGGGACCGGGGAGCTGTTTTTT. It translates to CASSIPVGTGTGELFF.

This chain links TRBV14 with TRBJ2-7; tentative D call: TRBD1 (6 bases). Looked up from germline, CDR1 is SGHDN and CDR2 is FVKESK. V lost 4 bases to trimming and J lost 3 bases, with 13 bases between them. CDR3 size: 14 residues. The CDR3, as DNA: TGTGCCAGCAGCCCCGCCGGGACAAACTACGAGCAGTACTTC. Translating gives CASSPAGTNYEQYF.

The chain links TRBV28 to TRBJ2-7, with TRBD1 as a possible D gene (5 bases). V lost 5 bases to trimming and J lost 12 bases, with 14 bases between them. CDR3 size: 11 residues. The V gene's germline CDR1 is MDHEN and CDR2 SYDVKM. This CDR3 reads CASSETRARYF. DNA of the CDR3: TGTGCCAGCAGTGAAACCAGGGCGCGGTACTTC.

The chain couples TRBV19 to TRBJ1-3; D is uncertain. Per germline, CDR1 LNHDA and CDR2 SQIVND (reference sequence). This CDR3 is 14 amino acids long. The V end was cut by 4 bases, the J end by 4 bases, with 11 bases between. CDR3 in DNA: TGTGCCAGTAGTAACAGCCGTACGGGAAACACCATATATTTT. Amino acids: CASSNSRTGNTIYF.

The V and J genes are TRBV18 and TRBJ1-2; the D gene is possibly TRBD1 (5 bases). Germline loops: CDR1 KGHSH, CDR2 LQKENI. This CDR3 is built from 16 residues. Trimming removed 4 bases at V and 4 bases at J, with 19 bases between. The DNA of the CDR3 is TGTGCCAGCTCACTTCAGGGTGCCCCAACTTCCTATGGCTACACCTTC. It encodes CASSLQGAPTSYGYTF.

The chain uses TRBV29-1 and TRBJ2-7; perhaps TRBD2 as D (5 bases). V lost 4 bases and J 0 bases, leaving 13 bases between the germline ends. The CDR3 is made up of 14 amino acids. Germline V gene sequence: CDR1 SQVTM, CDR2 ANQGSEA. The CDR3 nucleotides read TGCAGCGTTGGGACTGATTTCAGCTCCTACGAGCAGTACTTC. Translation gives CSVGTDFSSYEQYF.

CDR3 protein: CASSFTANTEAFF. DNA for the CDR3: TGTGCCAGCAGCTTCACAGCGAACACTGAAGCTTTCTTT. This chain links TRBV3-1 (or the pseudogene TRBV3-2) with TRBJ1-1; no clear D. CDR3 size: 13 residues. Germline CDR1 and CDR2: LGHDT and YNNKEL (reference sequence). Between the trimmed V and J ends, which lost 5 bases and 1 base, there was a span of 8 bases.

This rearrangement joins TRBV6-5 to TRBJ1-6, with 8 positions matching TRBD1. The germline V gene has CDR1 MNHEY and CDR2 SVGAGI. This CDR3 spans 15 amino acids. J was trimmed by 9 bases and V by 6 bases; bases with no gene match: 10. The CDR3 reads CASRTRTGQGSPLHF. The CDR3, as DNA: TGTGCCAGCAGAACCAGGACAGGGCAGGGTTCACCCCTCCACTTT.

The chain joins TRBV21-1 to TRBJ1-1. TRBV21-1 is assigned pseudogene status. The length of the CDR3 is 12 residues. The CDR3 sequence: CASSKVGKKAFF. The DNA for the CDR3 is TGTGCCAGCAGCAAAGTCGGCAAGAAAGCTTTCTTT.

The rearrangement joins TRBV5-5 to TRBJ1-1; 9 nucleotides align to TRBD1. The CDR3 totals 16 residues. Trimming removed 3 bases from V and 3 bases from J; junction bases left unmatched: 9. Germline V CDR1 and CDR2: SGHKS, YYEKEE (reference sequence). This CDR3 reads CASSSGTGSLYTEAFF. In DNA, the CDR3 is TGTGCCAGCAGCTCCGGGACAGGGTCACTCTACACTGAAGCTTTCTTT. Using reference TRBV5-5 and TRBJ1-1 for the parts outside the CDR3, the full variable domain is DAGVTQSPTHLIKTRGQQVTLRCSPISGHKSVSWYQQVLGQGPQFIFQYYEKEERGRGNFPDRFSARQFPNYSSELNVNALLLGDSALYLCASSSGTGSLYTEAFFGQGTRLTVV.